This TCR beta chain was documented in a study of blood T cell repertoires in COVID-19. Study summary: Specimens from acute and convalescent COVID-19 originated in the United States, Italy and Spain. The cDNA or gDNA used as material had been derived from T cells, B-cell-depleted T cells, or PBMCs.

From germline, CDR1 is MNHEY and CDR2 SVGEGT. J was trimmed by 4 bases and V by 2 bases; bases with no gene match: 5. The CDR3 has 14 residues. Original handling: By means of reference gene primer amplification, nucleated cell counts were estimated. Generated by immunoSEQ multiplex PCR, the TCRdb table keeps only in-frame clones and is missing some. V, J and clone size reflect that table, while D and trimming were determined from the DNA. The sample yields about 220,000 clones, 65% to 90% seen once. V gene TRBV6-2 or TRBV6-3 combines with J gene TRBJ2-7; 7 bases agree with TRBD1. Sequenced input: peripheral blood. The sequence derives from a man aged 45 to 65 with active or convalescent COVID-19. DNA for the CDR3: TGTGCCAGCAGTTACGCGACAGGGAGTTACGAGCAGTACTTC. It is translated as CASSYATGSYEQYF.